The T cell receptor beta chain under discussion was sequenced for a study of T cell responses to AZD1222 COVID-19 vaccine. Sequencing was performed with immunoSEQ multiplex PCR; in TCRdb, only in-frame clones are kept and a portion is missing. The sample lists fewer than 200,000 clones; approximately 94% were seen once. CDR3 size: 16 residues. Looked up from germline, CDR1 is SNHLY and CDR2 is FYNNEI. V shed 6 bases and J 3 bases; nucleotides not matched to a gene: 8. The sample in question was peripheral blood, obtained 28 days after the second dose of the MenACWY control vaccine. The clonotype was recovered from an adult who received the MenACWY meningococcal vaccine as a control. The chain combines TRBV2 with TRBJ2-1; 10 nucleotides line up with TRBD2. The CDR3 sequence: CASSQTRTSGYNEQFF. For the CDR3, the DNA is TGTGCCAGCAGCCAAACCCGGACTAGCGGCTACAATGAGCAGTTCTTC.